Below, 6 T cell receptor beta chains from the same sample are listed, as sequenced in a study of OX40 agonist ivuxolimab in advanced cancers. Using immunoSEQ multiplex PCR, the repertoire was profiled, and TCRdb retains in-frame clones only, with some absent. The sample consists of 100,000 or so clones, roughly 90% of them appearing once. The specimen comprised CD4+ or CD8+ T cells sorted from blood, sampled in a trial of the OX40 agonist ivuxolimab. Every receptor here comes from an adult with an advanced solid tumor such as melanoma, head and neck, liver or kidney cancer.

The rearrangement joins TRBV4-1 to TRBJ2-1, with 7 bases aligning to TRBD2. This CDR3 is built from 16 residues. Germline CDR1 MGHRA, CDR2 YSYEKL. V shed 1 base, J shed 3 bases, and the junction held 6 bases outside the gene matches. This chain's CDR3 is CASSQGAGAGYNEQFF. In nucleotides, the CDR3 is TGCGCCAGCAGCCAAGGCGCGGGAGCGGGCTACAATGAGCAGTTCTTC.

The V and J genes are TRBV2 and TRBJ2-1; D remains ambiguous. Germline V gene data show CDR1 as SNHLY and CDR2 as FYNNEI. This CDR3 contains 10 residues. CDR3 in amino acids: CASAVNEQFF. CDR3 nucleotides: TGTGCAAGCGCCGTCAATGAGCAGTTCTTC.

The CDR3: CASSPGWGTQYF. CDR3 in DNA: TGTGCCAGCTCACCCGGGTGGGGTACGCAGTATTTT. The chain recombines TRBV18 with TRBJ2-3; D is undetermined. The CDR3 contains 12 residues. Trimming left V 3 bases short and J 8 bases short, with 9 bases between. Germline lookup yields CDR1 KGHSH and CDR2 LQKENI.

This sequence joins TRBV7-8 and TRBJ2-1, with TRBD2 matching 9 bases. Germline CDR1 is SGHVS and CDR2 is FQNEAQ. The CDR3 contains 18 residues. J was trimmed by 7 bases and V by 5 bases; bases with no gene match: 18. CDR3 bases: TGTGCCAGCAGCCGATCCCGGACAGCGCTAGCGGGGTTAAATGAGCAGTTCTTC. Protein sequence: CASSRSRTALAGLNEQFF.

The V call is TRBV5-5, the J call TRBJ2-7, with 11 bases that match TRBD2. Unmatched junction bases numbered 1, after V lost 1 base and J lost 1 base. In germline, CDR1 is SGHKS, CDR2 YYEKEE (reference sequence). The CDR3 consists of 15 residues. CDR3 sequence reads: CASSLTSGSSYEQYF. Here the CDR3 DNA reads TGTGCCAGCAGCTTGACTAGCGGGAGTTCCTACGAGCAGTACTTC.

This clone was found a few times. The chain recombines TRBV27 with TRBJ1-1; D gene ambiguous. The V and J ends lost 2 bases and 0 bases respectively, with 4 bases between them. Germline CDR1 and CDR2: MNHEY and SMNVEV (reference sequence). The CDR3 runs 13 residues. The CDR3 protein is CASSLAMNTEAFF. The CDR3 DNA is TGTGCCAGCAGTTTAGCGATGAACACTGAAGCTTTCTTT.